These T cell receptor beta chains were read from a single sample in a study of blood T cell repertoires in COVID-19. Clones were sequenced by immunoSEQ multiplex PCR, and TCRdb holds only the in-frame ones, with some missing. This table has fewer than 600,000 clones, around 87% appearing once. The sequenced sample was PBMCs or T cells enriched from blood (not recorded which). These receptors all stem from a woman between 40 and 55 years old who had recovered from COVID-19. Both conserved end residues are part of each CDR3. The order of the fields is clone size, CDR3 length, V gene, J gene, D gene, CDR3 DNA, CDR3 protein. A D gene is named only where the DNA matches it firmly. Not all rows give a size; the values are once, few, many and, for expanded clones, a class.

abundance: once; len: 16; v_gene: TRBV13; j_gene: TRBJ1-2; d_gene: -; CDR3nt: TGTGCCAGCAGCTTAGCTATGGAGGGAGCTCTTTATGGCTACACCTTC; CDR3aa: CASSLAMEGALYGYTF
abundance: -; len: 12; v_gene: TRBV5-6; j_gene: TRBJ2-1; d_gene: -; CDR3nt: TGTGCCAGCAGCTTCATACTCAATGAGCAGTTCTTC; CDR3aa: CASSFILNEQFF
abundance: -; len: 13; v_gene: TRBV5-4; j_gene: TRBJ1-1; d_gene: TRBD1; CDR3nt: TGTGCCAGCAGCTACGGGACAGGCTCTGAAGCTTTCTTT; CDR3aa: CASSYGTGSEAFF
abundance: -; len: 14; v_gene: TRBV5-1; j_gene: TRBJ1-2; d_gene: TRBD1; CDR3nt: TGCGCCAGCAGCTTCGACAGGGGCGGTTCTGGCTACACCTTC; CDR3aa: CASSFDRGGSGYTF
abundance: -; len: 15; v_gene: TRBV30; j_gene: TRBJ2-2; d_gene: TRBD1; CDR3nt: TGTGCCTGGAGTGAGACGGGACAGGGAGCCGGGGAGCTGTTTTTT; CDR3aa: CAWSETGQGAGELFF
abundance: -; len: 14; v_gene: TRBV3-1/TRBV3-2; j_gene: TRBJ1-2; d_gene: TRBD1; CDR3nt: TGTGCCAGCAGCCCACAGGGGGGGGCAGTTGGCTACACCTTC; CDR3aa: CASSPQGGAVGYTF
abundance: -; len: 15; v_gene: TRBV5-8; j_gene: TRBJ1-3; d_gene: -; CDR3nt: TGTGCCAGCAGCGACGGACAGCTCTCTGGAAACACCATATATTTT; CDR3aa: CASSDGQLSGNTIYF
abundance: -; len: 14; v_gene: TRBV9; j_gene: TRBJ1-1; d_gene: -; CDR3nt: TGTGCCAGCAGCGTGGACTGGAGGAACACTGAAGCTTTCTTT; CDR3aa: CASSVDWRNTEAFF
abundance: -; len: 17; v_gene: TRBV11-2; j_gene: TRBJ2-6; d_gene: -; CDR3nt: TGTGCCAGCAGCTCCAGGGTTTTCCTTACCGGGGCCAACGTCCTGACTTTC; CDR3aa: CASSSRVFLTGANVLTF
abundance: few; len: 15; v_gene: TRBV4-3; j_gene: TRBJ1-6; d_gene: -; CDR3nt: TGCGCCAGCAGCCAAGTTGGGCAGGGAAGATCACCCCTCCACTTT; CDR3aa: CASSQVGQGRSPLHF
abundance: -; len: 13; v_gene: TRBV12-3/TRBV12-4; j_gene: TRBJ2-7; d_gene: -; CDR3nt: TGTGCCAGCAGTTTAGCTGGCCCCTACGAGCAGTACTTC; CDR3aa: CASSLAGPYEQYF
abundance: -; len: 13; v_gene: TRBV5-4; j_gene: TRBJ1-1; d_gene: -; CDR3nt: TGTGCCAGCAGCGGCCCAGCGGGGACTGAAGCTTTCTTT; CDR3aa: CASSGPAGTEAFF
abundance: -; len: 12; v_gene: TRBV7-6; j_gene: TRBJ2-1; d_gene: -; CDR3nt: TGTGCCAGCAGCTCCCAGGGAAGGGGGCAGTTCTTC; CDR3aa: CASSSQGRGQFF
abundance: -; len: 16; v_gene: TRBV27; j_gene: TRBJ2-1; d_gene: TRBD2; CDR3nt: TGTGCCAGCAGTTGGGCGGGAGGTCCCGTATACAATGAGCAGTTCTTC; CDR3aa: CASSWAGGPVYNEQFF
abundance: -; len: 15; v_gene: TRBV5-8; j_gene: TRBJ2-1; d_gene: TRBD2; CDR3nt: TGTGCCAGCAACGTAGGCGGGAGTCCCTACAATGAGCAGTTCTTC; CDR3aa: CASNVGGSPYNEQFF
abundance: -; len: 13; v_gene: TRBV18; j_gene: TRBJ2-7; d_gene: -; CDR3nt: TGTGCCAGCTCGCCTACAGTGGGCTACGAGCAGTACTTC; CDR3aa: CASSPTVGYEQYF
abundance: -; len: 15; v_gene: TRBV18; j_gene: TRBJ2-1; d_gene: -; CDR3nt: TGTGCCAGCTCACCACGAGGCCTGGCGGGGAATGAGCAGTTCTTC; CDR3aa: CASSPRGLAGNEQFF
abundance: -; len: 16; v_gene: TRBV6-1; j_gene: TRBJ2-4; d_gene: -; CDR3nt: TGTGCCAGCAGTGGCCTGGACTGGTTAGGAAGGAACATTCAGTACTTC; CDR3aa: CASSGLDWLGRNIQYF
abundance: -; len: 15; v_gene: TRBV19; j_gene: TRBJ1-2; d_gene: -; CDR3nt: TGTGCCAGTAGTATAGGCCGGAGAGCTAACTATGGCTACACCTTC; CDR3aa: CASSIGRRANYGYTF
abundance: few; len: 14; v_gene: TRBV7-2; j_gene: TRBJ1-2; d_gene: TRBD1; CDR3nt: TGTGCCAGCAGCACCCAGGGGGTCGGTAATGGCTACACCTTC; CDR3aa: CASSTQGVGNGYTF
abundance: -; len: 13; v_gene: TRBV5-6; j_gene: TRBJ2-1; d_gene: TRBD1; CDR3nt: TGTGCCAGCAGCTTGCGAGGGGGCCGTGAGCAGTTCTTC; CDR3aa: CASSLRGGREQFF
abundance: -; len: 15; v_gene: TRBV5-1; j_gene: TRBJ1-5; d_gene: TRBD1; CDR3nt: TGCGCCAGCAGCCTATCGACAGGGGGAGGCCAGCCCCAGCATTTT; CDR3aa: CASSLSTGGGQPQHF
abundance: -; len: 14; v_gene: TRBV24-1; j_gene: TRBJ1-2; d_gene: -; CDR3nt: TGTGCCACCAGTGATTCAGGGTCCTCTTGGGGCTACACCTTC; CDR3aa: CATSDSGSSWGYTF
abundance: -; len: 12; v_gene: TRBV29-1; j_gene: TRBJ2-5; d_gene: TRBD1; CDR3nt: TGCAGCCACCGGGACAGGGAAGAGACCCAGTACTTC; CDR3aa: CSHRDREETQYF
abundance: -; len: 12; v_gene: TRBV18; j_gene: TRBJ2-5; d_gene: -; CDR3nt: TGTGCCAGCTCATCTCTCCAAGAGACCCAGTACTTC; CDR3aa: CASSSLQETQYF
abundance: -; len: 15; v_gene: TRBV5-1; j_gene: TRBJ1-2; d_gene: TRBD1; CDR3nt: TGCGCCAGCAGCTGGGAGGGACAGGGTGAGAGTGGCTACACCTTC; CDR3aa: CASSWEGQGESGYTF
abundance: -; len: 15; v_gene: TRBV6-5; j_gene: TRBJ2-7; d_gene: TRBD1; CDR3nt: TGTGCCAGCAGACAAAACCTGGACAGGGTCTACGAGCAGTACTTC; CDR3aa: CASRQNLDRVYEQYF
abundance: few; len: 18; v_gene: TRBV5-1; j_gene: TRBJ2-1; d_gene: TRBD2; CDR3nt: TGCGCCAGCAGCTTGGTTCTAGCGGGAGGGCTAGTTTACAATGAGCAGTTCTTC; CDR3aa: CASSLVLAGGLVYNEQFF
abundance: -; len: 14; v_gene: TRBV19; j_gene: TRBJ2-3; d_gene: -; CDR3nt: TGTGCCAGTAGTATGCGGGCGGCCGAAGATACGCAGTATTTT; CDR3aa: CASSMRAAEDTQYF
abundance: -; len: 15; v_gene: TRBV6-5; j_gene: TRBJ2-5; d_gene: -; CDR3nt: TGTGCCAGCAGTTATAGGGTGAGAGGGAAAGAGACCCAGTACTTC; CDR3aa: CASSYRVRGKETQYF
abundance: -; len: 14; v_gene: TRBV28; j_gene: TRBJ1-1; d_gene: -; CDR3nt: TGTGCCAGCAGTTTATGGGGCAAGAACACTGAAGCTTTCTTT; CDR3aa: CASSLWGKNTEAFF
abundance: -; len: 13; v_gene: TRBV21-1; j_gene: TRBJ2-7; d_gene: -; CDR3nt: TGTGCCACCGCTACCGTTGGTCGCTACGAGCAGTACTTC; CDR3aa: CATATVGRYEQYF
abundance: -; len: 15; v_gene: TRBV30; j_gene: TRBJ1-3; d_gene: -; CDR3nt: TGTGCCTGGGGGGGACTCGGCCGAGGAATAAACACCATATATTTT; CDR3aa: CAWGGLGRGINTIYF
abundance: -; len: 13; v_gene: TRBV18; j_gene: TRBJ1-1; d_gene: -; CDR3nt: TGTGCCAGCTCACCCCAGGTGAACACTGAAGCTTTCTTT; CDR3aa: CASSPQVNTEAFF
abundance: -; len: 17; v_gene: TRBV5-5; j_gene: TRBJ2-7; d_gene: TRBD2; CDR3nt: TGTGCCAGCAGCCCCCGAGCGGGAGGCCACATATCCTACGAGCAGTACTTC; CDR3aa: CASSPRAGGHISYEQYF
abundance: -; len: 15; v_gene: TRBV3-1/TRBV3-2; j_gene: TRBJ2-5; d_gene: -; CDR3nt: TGTGCCAGCAGCCAATCGTTTGGGGCGCGGGAGACCCAGTACTTC; CDR3aa: CASSQSFGARETQYF
abundance: once; len: 14; v_gene: TRBV9; j_gene: TRBJ2-7; d_gene: -; CDR3nt: TGTGCCAGCAGCGAAGGGACTGGAACCTACGAGCAGTACTTC; CDR3aa: CASSEGTGTYEQYF
abundance: -; len: 15; v_gene: TRBV5-6; j_gene: TRBJ2-1; d_gene: TRBD1; CDR3nt: TGTGCCAGCAGCTTGGTACGGACAGGGGGCAATGAGCAGTTCTTC; CDR3aa: CASSLVRTGGNEQFF
abundance: -; len: 15; v_gene: TRBV5-8; j_gene: TRBJ2-5; d_gene: TRBD1; CDR3nt: TGTGCCAGCAGCTGGGAACGACAGGGGCCGGAGACCCAGTACTTC; CDR3aa: CASSWERQGPETQYF
abundance: once; len: 13; v_gene: TRBV4-3; j_gene: TRBJ2-3; d_gene: -; CDR3nt: TGCGCCAGCAGCCGATCGAGGACAGATACGCAGTATTTT; CDR3aa: CASSRSRTDTQYF
abundance: few; len: 15; v_gene: TRBV5-1; j_gene: TRBJ1-6; d_gene: -; CDR3nt: TGCGCCAGCAGCTTAACGGGACAATGGGAATCACCCCTCCACTTT; CDR3aa: CASSLTGQWESPLHF
abundance: once; len: 16; v_gene: TRBV7-9; j_gene: TRBJ2-1; d_gene: TRBD2; CDR3nt: TGTGCCAGCAGCTCGCTCGGGAGGGCCGCTTCCAATGAGCAGTTCTTC; CDR3aa: CASSSLGRAASNEQFF
abundance: -; len: 15; v_gene: TRBV7-7; j_gene: TRBJ2-1; d_gene: TRBD2; CDR3nt: TGTGCCAGCAGCCTCGGTGATGGGGGGGACAATGAGCAGTTCTTC; CDR3aa: CASSLGDGGDNEQFF
abundance: -; len: 16; v_gene: TRBV9; j_gene: TRBJ1-4; d_gene: TRBD1; CDR3nt: TGTGCCAGCAGCCAACTTCAGGGGGCTTTTGGTGAAAAACTGTTTTTT; CDR3aa: CASSQLQGAFGEKLFF
abundance: -; len: 15; v_gene: TRBV5-4; j_gene: TRBJ2-7; d_gene: TRBD2; CDR3nt: TGTGCCAGCAGCCTTCGGGAGGGAGGGCCTTACGAGCAGTACTTC; CDR3aa: CASSLREGGPYEQYF
abundance: -; len: 14; v_gene: TRBV11-3; j_gene: TRBJ2-1; d_gene: -; CDR3nt: TGTGCCAGCAGCTACCCCGGGGCCTACAATGAGCAGTTCTTC; CDR3aa: CASSYPGAYNEQFF
abundance: -; len: 16; v_gene: TRBV4-3; j_gene: TRBJ1-2; d_gene: TRBD1; CDR3nt: TGCGCCAGCAGCCAAGATCGGCAGGGGGTTGGCTATGGCTACACCTTC; CDR3aa: CASSQDRQGVGYGYTF
abundance: few; len: 16; v_gene: TRBV6-2/TRBV6-3; j_gene: TRBJ2-1; d_gene: TRBD2; CDR3nt: TGTGCCAGCAGTTCCCGGACTAGCGGGATTCCAAATGAGCAGTTCTTC; CDR3aa: CASSSRTSGIPNEQFF
abundance: -; len: 16; v_gene: TRBV3-1/TRBV3-2; j_gene: TRBJ2-2; d_gene: TRBD2; CDR3nt: TGTGCCAGCAATAAACTAGCGGGAGGGCCACGCGGGGAGCTGTTTTTT; CDR3aa: CASNKLAGGPRGELFF